A single sample is the source of the 30 T cell receptor beta chains below, sequenced in a study of human T cells and chemical hapten exposure. Stated time point: pre-sensitization, week 0. The treatment: therapeutic diphenylcyclopropenone sensitization with weekly scalp DPC. TCRdb independently ran MiXCR on the RACE reads; one entry per CDR3 protein. Here the sample spans fewer than 300,000 distinct CDR3 sequences, 7% to 10% being singletons. Specimen: whole blood, collected in connection with sensitization to the hapten diphenylcyclopropenone (DPC). These TCRs come from a woman aged 40 to 50 with alopecia areata. Some clones in this sample may be carry-over from other donors' samples.

This clonotype was detected ten times or more. The rearrangement uses TRBV28 and TRBJ2-1; D not certain. V was pared by 4 bases and J by 7 bases, with 5 bases between. Germline V gene data show CDR1 as MDHEN and CDR2 as SYDVKM. The CDR3 extends over 11 amino acids. The CDR3 nucleotides read TGTGCCAGCAGTTCACTTAATGAGCAGTTCTTC. Translating gives CASSSLNEQFF.

V is TRBV27 and J is TRBJ2-7; 9 nucleotides align to TRBD1. The CDR3 sequence is 19 residues long. The V and J ends lost 5 bases and 3 bases, in that order; junction bases with no gene match: 20. Germline V gives CDR1 MNHEY, CDR2 SMNVEV (reference sequence). The CDR3 DNA is TGTGCCAGCAGTCTGCAATCCCAGGGTTTTGGACAGGGGTTCTACGAGCAGTACTTC. Translating gives CASSLQSQGFGQGFYEQYF.

This clonotype was counted between two and nine times. This chain uses TRBV5-1 with TRBJ1-6, with D possibly matching TRBD1 (5 bases). CDR3 length: 14 amino acids. Trimming cost V 3 bases and J 10 bases, with 14 bases left between them. From germline, CDR1 is SGHRS and CDR2 YFSETQ. Here the CDR3 DNA reads TGCGCCAGCAGCTACGGGCAGGGTGGCTCACCCCTCCACTTT. Translated, it gives CASSYGQGGSPLHF.

This chain connects TRBV28 to TRBJ2-7; D is possibly TRBD1 (5 bases). Germline CDR1 is MDHEN and CDR2 is SYDVKM. There are 15 residues in the CDR3. Trimming removed 6 bases at V and 2 bases at J, with 17 bases between. CDR3 DNA: TGTGCCAGCAGGTCCCCGCTAGGGGATACCTACGAGCAGTACTTC. As protein: CASRSPLGDTYEQYF.

The rearrangement joins TRBV7-6 to TRBJ2-2; unclear D gene. Germline V gene data show CDR1 as SGHVS and CDR2 as FNYEAQ. The CDR3 sequence is 14 residues long. Trimming left V 9 bases short and J 3 bases short, with 14 bases between. CDR3 sequence: CASRAITDTGELFF. The CDR3 DNA sequence: TGTGCCAGTAGGGCGATTACCGACACCGGGGAGCTGTTTTTT.

The chain joins TRBV29-1 to TRBJ2-5; tentatively, D is TRBD1 or TRBD2 (5 bases each). In germline, CDR1 is SQVTM, CDR2 ANQGSEA. V lost 0 bases to trimming and J lost 5 bases, with 19 bases between them. The CDR3 is 16 residues long. Here the CDR3 reads CSVEDVGGATWETQYF. For the CDR3, the DNA is TGCAGCGTTGAAGATGTTGGGGGAGCAACTTGGGAGACCCAGTACTTC.

This clonotype was counted between two and nine times. V is TRBV12-3 or TRBV12-4 and J is TRBJ2-2, with 13 bases that match TRBD2. CDR3 length: 16 residues. Germline trimming cut 4 bases from V and 5 bases from J; bases unmatched to any gene: 4. The CDR3 region has the DNA TGTGCCAGCAGTTCCCAGACTAGCGGGAGGACCGGGGAGCTGTTTTTT. Amino acids: CASSSQTSGRTGELFF.

CDR3 region: CAISRTLGNEQFF. The CDR3 DNA sequence: TGTGCCATCAGTCGTACCCTAGGCAATGAGCAGTTCTTC. The V and J genes are TRBV10-3 and TRBJ2-1; D unresolved. CDR3 size: 13 residues. The germline V gene encodes CDR1 ENHRY and CDR2 SYGVKD. V was pared by 5 bases and J by 6 bases, with 11 bases between.

This clonotype appeared a few times. The chain carries TRBV29-1 and TRBJ2-1, with 13 bases matching TRBD2. This CDR3 has 16 residues. V lost 4 bases, J lost 4 bases, and 7 bases stayed unmatched. Germline CDR1 SQVTM, CDR2 ANQGSEA. CDR3 coding DNA: TGCAGCGTTGTCCCGAGACTAGCGGGGGGTTACAATGAGCAGTTCTTC. Protein sequence: CSVVPRLAGGYNEQFF.

This clonotype appeared a few times. V usage is TRBV6-5 and J usage is TRBJ2-7, with unresolved D. V was pared by 2 bases and J by 1 base, with 9 bases between. This CDR3 spans 14 amino acids. Germline assignment: CDR1 MNHEY and CDR2 SVGAGI. In DNA form, the CDR3 reads TGTGCCAGCAGTTACCCGGCGGCTTCCTACGAGCAGTACTTC. It codes for CASSYPAASYEQYF.

The table lists this clonotype with many counts. This chain links TRBV12-3 or TRBV12-4 with TRBJ2-4, with no clear D. The V and J ends lost 6 bases and 5 bases respectively, with 8 bases between them. The CDR3 is made up of 12 amino acids. The CDR3 DNA is TGTGCCAGCAGAGTAGACCAAAACATTCAGTACTTC. This sequence encodes CASRVDQNIQYF.

This clonotype was seen a handful of times. The chain joins TRBV9 to TRBJ2-4; 11 bases are a match to TRBD1. Unmatched junction bases numbered 3, after V lost 3 bases and J lost 1 base. From germline, CDR1 is SGDLS and CDR2 YYNGEE. This CDR3 has 16 amino acids. DNA for the CDR3: TGTGCCAGCAGCGAGGGACAGGGGGGCGCCAAAAACATTCAGTACTTC. Translation: CASSEGQGGAKNIQYF.

In this sample, this clonotype turned up a few times. The chain is built from TRBV3-1 and TRBJ2-3; D ambiguous. This CDR3 comprises 13 residues. Germline CDR1 and CDR2: LGHDT and YNNKEL (reference sequence). V dropped 1 base and J dropped 7 bases, with 9 bases sitting between them. CDR3 DNA sequence: TGTGCCAGCAGCCAAGCCGACGGGTATACGCAGTATTTT. It specifies CASSQADGYTQYF.

The V and J genes are TRBV28 and TRBJ2-7; D unclear. Trimming pared 6 bases from V and 7 bases from J, leaving 16 bases between. Germline CDR1 and CDR2: MDHEN and SYDVKM. CDR3 length equals 13 residues. DNA of the CDR3: TGTGCCAGCAGACCCGGGTCCCAGGAAGAGCAGTACTTC. Its protein product is CASRPGSQEEQYF. The full variable domain, in which reference TRBV28 and TRBJ2-7 provide the parts outside the CDR3, is DVKVTQSSRYLVKRTGEKVFLECVQDMDHENMFWYRQDPGLGLRLIYFSYDVKMKEKGDIPEGYSVSREKKERFSLILESASTNQTSMYLCASRPGSQEEQYFGPGTRLTVT.

This clonotype was picked up many times. The V and J genes are TRBV10-3 and TRBJ1-5; the D is unclear. The CDR3 runs to 14 residues. V was shortened by 5 bases and J by 2 bases, with 10 bases between the two germline ends. The germline V gene encodes CDR1 ENHRY and CDR2 SYGVKD. The chain's CDR3 is CAISLTGGNQPQHF. The CDR3 coding sequence is TGTGCCATCAGTTTGACTGGGGGCAATCAGCCCCAGCATTTT.

The rearrangement links TRBV5-1 to TRBJ1-6; 10 bases are shared with TRBD1. The CDR3 has 14 amino acids. Per germline, CDR1 SGHRS and CDR2 YFSETQ. Trimming took 4 bases from V and 10 from J; bases not matched to a gene: 5. CDR3 sequence: CASSPGTGESPLHF. For the CDR3, the DNA is TGCGCCAGCAGCCCCGGGACAGGGGAATCACCCCTCCACTTT.

This chain connects TRBV27 to TRBJ2-7; 7 bases line up with TRBD1. Trimming took 5 bases from V and 4 from J; bases not matched to a gene: 8. The CDR3 consists of 14 residues. Germline loops: CDR1 MNHEY, CDR2 SMNVEV (reference sequence). In DNA form, the CDR3 reads TGTGCCAGCAGTCCCCAGACAGGGTTTTACGAGCAGTACTTC. Translation gives CASSPQTGFYEQYF.

V usage is TRBV6-5 and J usage is TRBJ1-5; D is undetermined. V lost 0 bases, J lost 2 bases, and 5 bases lay in between. CDR3 length: 14 amino acids. Per germline, CDR1 MNHEY and CDR2 SVGAGI. CDR3 in amino acids: CASSYSIGNQPQHF. CDR3 sequence (DNA): TGTGCCAGCAGTTACTCGATTGGCAATCAGCCCCAGCATTTT.

This clonotype was observed many times. The rearrangement joins TRBV6-5 to TRBJ2-2, with 8 bases identical to TRBD1. V gave up 6 bases and J gave up 4 bases; unmatched junction bases: 10. Germline assignment: CDR1 MNHEY and CDR2 SVGAGI. CDR3 size: 16 residues. The CDR3 DNA follows: TGTGCCAGCAGCCGGACAGGGATCACGAGCACCGGGGAGCTGTTTTTT. Protein sequence: CASSRTGITSTGELFF.

This clonotype was recorded many times. This rearrangement joins TRBV29-1 to TRBJ1-2, with D possibly being TRBD1 (6 bases). Per the germline V gene, CDR1 is SQVTM and CDR2 is ANQGSEA. V was clipped by 1 base and J by 5 bases, with 11 bases between them. The CDR3 extends over 13 amino acids. The CDR3 spells CSVEAGAIYGYTF. The CDR3 nucleotides are TGCAGCGTTGAAGCAGGGGCGATATATGGCTACACCTTC.

The J gene is TRBJ2-5, the V gene TRBV28, with TRBD1 matching 10 bases. Germline V CDR1 and CDR2: MDHEN, SYDVKM. Trimming at V came to 7 bases and at J to 3 bases, leaving 8 bases not matched to a gene. This CDR3 contains 15 residues. CDR3 amino acids: CASNPSGTGEETQYF. CDR3 bases: TGTGCCAGCAACCCTTCCGGGACAGGGGAAGAGACCCAGTACTTC.

The J gene is TRBJ2-1, the V gene TRBV5-1; D uncertain. The CDR3 runs to 16 residues. The ends were cut back, 4 bases at V and 10 bases at J, with 24 bases in the middle. The germline CDR1 and CDR2 sequences are SGHRS and YFSETQ. This chain's CDR3 is CASSTPTGPRLMEQFF. For the CDR3, the DNA is TGCGCCAGCAGCACGCCCACCGGGCCTCGCTTAATGGAGCAGTTCTTC.

In its sample, this clonotype was seen a few times. The chain recombines TRBV12-3 or TRBV12-4 with TRBJ1-1; D gene uncertain. The CDR3 has 13 amino acids. V was pared by 0 bases and J by 5 bases, with 7 bases between. Here the CDR3 DNA reads TGTGCCAGCAGTTTAGCTCAGGAGACTGAAGCTTTCTTT. Translated: CASSLAQETEAFF.

This clonotype was seen a few times. V gene TRBV18 combines with J gene TRBJ2-1, with D possibly being TRBD2 (6 bases). Deletions cut 1 base from V and 6 bases from J, with 16 bases between. Germline V gene lookup returns CDR1 KGHSH and CDR2 LQKENI. CDR3 size: 16 residues. In DNA form, the CDR3 reads TGTGCCAGCTCACCACTCGGGACTCCGGGGAGCAATGAGCAGTTCTTC. Residues: CASSPLGTPGSNEQFF.

Only a few counts were recorded for this clonotype. The chain recombines TRBV12-3 or TRBV12-4 with TRBJ2-7; a weak D match, TRBD2 (6 bases). Deletions cut 5 bases from V and 3 bases from J, with 11 bases between. The CDR3 extends over 13 amino acids. The CDR3 loop reads CASSAGSYYEQYF. Here the CDR3 DNA reads TGTGCCAGCAGTGCCGGGAGTTACTACGAGCAGTACTTC.

This clonotype turned up a few times. This sequence joins TRBV2 and TRBJ2-1; D may be TRBD2 (6 bases). This CDR3 contains 14 residues. Looked up from germline, CDR1 is SNHLY and CDR2 is FYNNEI. Trimming took 2 bases from V and 4 from J, leaving 9 bases between them. CDR3 region: CASSERDFYNEQFF. Here the CDR3 DNA reads TGTGCCAGCAGTGAAAGGGACTTTTACAATGAGCAGTTCTTC.

The chain combines TRBV28 with TRBJ2-1, with 7 nucleotides matching TRBD1. This CDR3 region has 17 residues. J gave up 2 bases and V 4 bases, and 11 bases lay outside the gene matches. The germline V gene has CDR1 MDHEN and CDR2 SYDVKM. The CDR3 DNA follows: TGTGCCAGCAGTTCTCCAGTTGAGGGGGCTACCTACAATGAGCAGTTCTTC. This gives the protein CASSSPVEGATYNEQFF. Complete variable domain (other parts from reference TRBV28 and TRBJ2-1): DVKVTQSSRYLVKRTGEKVFLECVQDMDHENMFWYRQDPGLGLRLIYFSYDVKMKEKGDIPEGYSVSREKKERFSLILESASTNQTSMYLCASSSPVEGATYNEQFFGPGTRLTVL.

This clonotype was seen ten or more times. The V call is TRBV5-1, the J call TRBJ1-5; D perhaps matches TRBD1 (6 bases). The germline V gene has CDR1 SGHRS and CDR2 YFSETQ. The CDR3 runs 15 residues. Deletions cut 2 bases from V and 1 base from J, with 10 bases between. This CDR3 reads CASSFGGESNQPQHF. DNA for the CDR3: TGCGCCAGCAGCTTTGGGGGCGAAAGCAATCAGCCCCAGCATTTT.

This clonotype was seen more than once but under ten times. The chain carries TRBV4-1 and TRBJ2-3; D gene ambiguous. CDR3 length: 12 residues. Germline loops: CDR1 MGHRA, CDR2 YSYEKL. V lost 3 bases and J 2 bases, leaving 3 bases between the germline ends. CDR3 bases: TGCGCCAGCAGCCACCACACAGATACGCAGTATTTT. Translation gives CASSHHTDTQYF.

This clonotype appeared a few times. V gene TRBV20-1 combines with J gene TRBJ2-1, with 12 bases matching TRBD2. This CDR3 region has 13 residues. Germline CDR1 DFQATT, CDR2 SNEGSKA (reference sequence). Losses at the gene ends were 6 bases for V and 9 bases for J; bases not matched to a gene: 6. The CDR3 spells CSAGTSGHGEQFF. CDR3 nucleotides: TGCAGTGCGGGGACTAGCGGGCACGGTGAGCAGTTCTTC.